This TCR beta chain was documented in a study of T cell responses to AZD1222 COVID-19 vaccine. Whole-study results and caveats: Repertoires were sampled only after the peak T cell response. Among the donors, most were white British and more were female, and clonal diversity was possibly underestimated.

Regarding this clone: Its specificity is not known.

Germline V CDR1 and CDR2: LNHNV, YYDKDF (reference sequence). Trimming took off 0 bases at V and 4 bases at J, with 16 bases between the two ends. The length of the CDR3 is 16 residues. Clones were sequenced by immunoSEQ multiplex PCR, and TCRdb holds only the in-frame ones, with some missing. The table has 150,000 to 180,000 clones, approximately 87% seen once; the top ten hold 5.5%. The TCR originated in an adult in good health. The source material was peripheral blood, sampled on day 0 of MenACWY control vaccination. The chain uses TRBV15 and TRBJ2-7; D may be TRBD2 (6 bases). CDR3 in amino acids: CATSRDAVRDPYEQYV. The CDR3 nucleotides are TGTGCCACCAGCAGAGATGCAGTGCGGGACCCATACGAGCAGTACGTC.